This T cell receptor beta chain appears in the sequencing data of a study of sequential checkpoint blockade in melanoma. Indicated treatment: randomized to nivolumab then ipilimumab (arm A) or the reverse (arm B). Measured with immunoSEQ multiplex PCR; TCRdb has only the in-frame clones, and not every one. Of 30,000 to 40,000 clones listed, 86% are singletons. The CDR3 has 14 amino acids. Germline CDR1 is MNHEY and CDR2 is SMNVEV (reference sequence). Deletions cut 3 bases from V and 4 bases from J, with 10 bases between. The genes are TRBV27 and TRBJ2-4; D might be TRBD2 (5 bases). Source: CD8+ T cells sorted from blood (inferred from file names), taken from a patient given nivolumab and ipilimumab in sequence. The receptor comes from a human donor with melanoma. The CDR3 DNA is TGTGCCAGCAGTTTGGTTAGCGAGAAAAACATTCAGTACTTC. Translation gives CASSLVSEKNIQYF.